The next 2 T cell receptor beta chains were all read from a single sample in a study of CD8+ T cells in alopecia areata. cDNA prepared by RNA extraction and subsequent reverse transcription served as the template for sequencing. Measured with immunoSEQ multiplex PCR; TCRdb has only the in-frame clones, and not every one. The sample carries around 140,000 clones, roughly nine tenths recorded once. The treatment here: oral pan-JAK inhibitor, 5-10 mg twice daily. The sequenced sample was CD8+ T cells sorted from blood, obtained at week 4, from a patient treated with tofacitinib. These TCRs come from a human donor with alopecia areata.

This clone was seen just once. The chain's CDR3 is CASSWSPNTEAFF. The CDR3 nucleotides read TGTGCCAGCAGTTGGTCACCGAACACTGAAGCTTTCTTT. The chain couples TRBV27 to TRBJ1-1; D gene ambiguous. V lost 4 bases and J lost 1, with 7 bases in between. This CDR3 contains 13 residues. Germline lookup yields CDR1 MNHEY and CDR2 SMNVEV (reference sequence).

The rearrangement joins TRBV29-1 to TRBJ2-7; TRBD1 agrees at 9 bases. Per germline, CDR1 SQVTM and CDR2 ANQGSEA. CDR3 length: 14 amino acids. Trimming cost V 4 bases and J 6 bases; bases outside gene matches: 10. CDR3 loop: CSVVGPGTGFEQYF. The DNA for the CDR3 is TGCAGCGTTGTTGGCCCCGGGACAGGGTTCGAGCAGTACTTC.